These 32 T cell receptor beta chains were all obtained from the same sample, sequenced in a study of cytomegalovirus exposure and HLA in healthy donors. PCR amplification relied on 60 Vbeta primers (plus 13 Jbeta primers). Assay used: immunoSEQ multiplex PCR; TCRdb lists only in-frame clones, some missing. The sample shows some 83,000 clones, 65% to 80% of them seen only once. The sample taken for sequencing was PBMCs. Source of these receptors: a man in his sixties in good health and CMV-seronegative.

The chain has TRBV6-6 and TRBJ2-3, with D possibly being TRBD2 (6 bases). The V gene's germline CDR1 is MNHNY and CDR2 SVGAGI (reference sequence). This CDR3 has 15 amino acids. The V end was cut by 7 bases, the J end by 2 bases, with 16 bases between. The CDR3 loop reads CASIPRAGYTDTQYF. CDR3 DNA sequence: TGTGCCAGCATTCCGCGGGCGGGATACACAGATACGCAGTATTTT.

The chain recombines TRBV2 with TRBJ2-3, with D perhaps matching TRBD1 (6 bases). The V end lost 5 bases, the J end lost 6 bases, and 12 bases lay between the germline ends. The CDR3 runs to 13 residues. The germline V gene has CDR1 SNHLY and CDR2 FYNNEI. The CDR3 nucleotides read TGTGCCAGCAGTCCACAGGGATCGGATACGCAGTATTTT. It yields the protein CASSPQGSDTQYF.

This clone was seen more than once but under ten times. CDR3 region: CASSYMGAGTEAFF. CDR3 bases: TGTGCCAGCAGTTACATGGGGGCTGGCACTGAAGCTTTCTTT. V gene TRBV6-5 combines with J gene TRBJ1-1, with D maybe TRBD1 (6 bases). This CDR3 region has 14 residues. The V gene lost 2 bases and the J gene lost 4 bases, with 11 bases spanning the gap. CDR1 MNHEY and CDR2 SVGAGI come from the germline V gene.

The chain has TRBV10-3 and TRBJ1-1; the match to TRBD1 covers 8 bases. CDR3 size: 16 residues. The germline gives CDR1 ENHRY, CDR2 SYGVKD. Trimming removed 6 bases from V and 0 bases from J; junction bases left unmatched: 9. The CDR3 nucleotides are TGTGCCATCAGCCGTCCCGGGACAGGTTTGAACACTGAAGCTTTCTTT. Protein: CAISRPGTGLNTEAFF.

This sequence joins TRBV19 and TRBJ1-2; D is possibly TRBD1 (5 bases). This CDR3 has 15 amino acids. The germline V gene has CDR1 LNHDA and CDR2 SQIVND (reference sequence). Trimming left V 7 bases short and J 4 bases short, with 19 bases between. The CDR3 DNA is TGTGCCAGTATCCTCCGAAGCGACAGCTCCTATGGCTACACCTTC. Translation: CASILRSDSSYGYTF.

In this sample, this clone turned up once. The chain uses TRBV6-1 and TRBJ2-7; D perhaps matches TRBD1 (5 bases). CDR1 is MNHNS, CDR2 SASEGT, per germline. The CDR3 extends over 12 amino acids. Trimming cost V 5 bases and J 5 bases, with 10 bases left between them. The CDR3: CASSSQGDEQYF. The CDR3 bases are TGTGCCAGCAGTTCTCAGGGCGACGAGCAGTACTTC.

The chain has TRBV11-2 and TRBJ2-1; D is perhaps TRBD2 (5 bases). V lost 4 bases to trimming and J lost 3 bases, with 13 bases between them. CDR1 and CDR2 (germline): SGHAT, FQNNGV. This CDR3 contains 15 residues. The CDR3 sequence is CASSSLRGSYNEQFF. For the CDR3, the DNA is TGTGCCAGCAGCTCCTTACGAGGGAGCTACAATGAGCAGTTCTTC.

V is TRBV6-5 and J is TRBJ2-5; 11 bases agree with TRBD2. The CDR3 has 15 residues. J lost 3 bases, V lost 6 bases, and 6 bases had no gene match. Germline CDR1 reads MNHEY; CDR2 reads SVGAGI. DNA for the CDR3: TGTGCCAGCAGCCGAGGGACTAGCGGTGAAGAGACCCAGTACTTC. This sequence encodes CASSRGTSGEETQYF.

This clone came up a few times. The chain uses TRBV29-1 and TRBJ1-1; 7 bases fit TRBD1. Germline V gene data show CDR1 as SQVTM and CDR2 as ANQGSEA. With V trimmed by 6 bases and J by 8 bases, 6 bases remained unmatched. CDR3 length: 11 residues. CDR3 bases: TGCAGCGTCCATGCAGGGGGAGAAGCTTTCTTT. Residues: CSVHAGGEAFF.

A word on this clone: Relative to the germline gene, one junction end is altered; a read error may explain this. J is TRBJ2-1 and V is TRBV7-9, with D possibly being TRBD1 (5 bases). The CDR3 spans 15 residues. CDR1 SEHNR and CDR2 FQNEAQ come from the germline V gene (reference sequence). For the CDR3, the DNA is TGTTCCAGCAGCCCCCGTCAGGGTCTTATCGATGAGCAGTTCTTC. Its protein product is CSSSPRQGLIDEQFF.

The chain recombines TRBV6-5 with TRBJ2-1; D perhaps matches TRBD2 (6 bases). Between the trimmed V and J ends, which lost 8 bases and 2 bases, there was a span of 16 bases. Germline V gene sequence: CDR1 MNHEY, CDR2 SVGAGI. The CDR3 contains 15 residues. The CDR3 loop reads CASHTLASPYNEQFF. CDR3 nucleotides: TGTGCCAGCCATACTCTAGCGTCACCCTACAATGAGCAGTTCTTC.

Many counts were recorded for this clone. This chain uses TRBV7-6 with TRBJ1-6; D gene unclear. V lost 5 bases, J lost 6 bases, and 5 bases lay in between. Germline V CDR1 and CDR2: SGHVS, FNYEAQ. This CDR3 is 12 amino acids long. CDR3 in amino acids: CASSPGNSPLHF. The CDR3 bases are TGTGCCAGCAGCCCCGGTAATTCACCCCTCCACTTT.

A few counts support this clone. The chain uses TRBV7-9 and TRBJ2-1; tentatively, D is TRBD1 (5 bases). The germline V and J ends were trimmed by 1 base and 9 bases, with 7 bases remaining between them. The germline gives CDR1 SEHNR, CDR2 FQNEAQ (reference sequence). The CDR3 is 12 amino acids. The CDR3 region has the DNA TGTGCCAGCAGCTTAGACAGGTCTGAGCAGTTCTTC. Translated, it gives CASSLDRSEQFF.

The chain recombines TRBV5-1 with TRBJ2-7, with 7 bases aligning to TRBD1. V was clipped by 4 bases and J by 1 base; unmatched bases: 11. Germline CDR1 reads SGHRS; CDR2 reads YFSETQ. The CDR3 runs 16 residues. CDR3 sequence reads: CASSPGPGTESYEQYF. In DNA form, the CDR3 reads TGCGCCAGCAGCCCGGGACCAGGGACAGAGTCCTACGAGCAGTACTTC.

On this clone: The identical CDR3 is also encoded by other nucleotide sequences in the sample. The chain has TRBV18 and TRBJ1-2, with D perhaps matching TRBD1 (5 bases). Germline CDR1 is KGHSH and CDR2 is LQKENI. CDR3 length: 15 amino acids. Trimming took off 3 bases at V and 3 bases at J, with 14 bases between the two ends. In DNA form, the CDR3 reads TGTGCCAGCTCACCTAACGGCGGAGGGGACTATGGCTACACCTTC. It codes for CASSPNGGGDYGYTF.

The V and J genes are TRBV30 and TRBJ1-1, with TRBD1 as a possible D gene (5 bases). The CDR3 extends over 15 amino acids. Germline CDR1 is GTSNPN and CDR2 is SVGIG (reference sequence). V was pared by 2 bases and J by 5 bases, with 18 bases between. CDR3 in amino acids: CAWSSAGGVQTEAFF. CDR3 DNA sequence: TGTGCCTGGAGTTCGGCAGGAGGGGTACAAACTGAAGCTTTCTTT.

V usage is TRBV7-9 and J usage is TRBJ1-1; 9 bases agree with TRBD1. The J segment lost 5 bases and the V segment lost 5 bases, leaving 6 bases of the junction unmatched. Germline-derived CDR1 and CDR2 are SEHNR and FQNEAQ (reference sequence). CDR3 length: 14 residues. CDR3 in amino acids: CASSQQGAWTEAFF. The CDR3 DNA sequence: TGTGCCAGCAGCCAACAGGGGGCCTGGACTGAAGCTTTCTTT.

J is TRBJ2-2 and V is TRBV6-1, with D possibly being TRBD1 (6 bases). The CDR3 totals 18 residues. Per germline, CDR1 MNHNS and CDR2 SASEGT. V dropped 1 base and J dropped 0 bases, with 15 bases sitting between them. CDR3: CASSEVGAGFANTGELFF. CDR3 sequence (DNA): TGTGCCAGCAGTGAAGTGGGGGCCGGGTTCGCGAACACCGGGGAGCTGTTTTTT.

The V gene is TRBV21-1, the J gene TRBJ2-2; whether TRBD1, the table's D call, matches the DNA was not checked. TRBV21-1 counts as a pseudogene. The CDR3 has 16 residues. The CDR3 is CASSKPGQAVSGELFF. The CDR3 coding sequence is TGTGCCAGCAGCAAACCGGGACAGGCGGTTTCCGGGGAGCTGTTTTTT.

V and J are TRBV5-8 and TRBJ2-7; the match to TRBD2 covers 9 bases. This CDR3 comprises 16 residues. The germline gives CDR1 SGHTS, CDR2 YDEGEE. Trimming at V came to 0 bases and at J to 3 bases, leaving 7 bases not matched to a gene. Here the CDR3 reads CASSLGSGGGLYEQYF. Written as DNA, the CDR3 is TGTGCCAGCAGCTTGGGTAGCGGGGGCGGACTCTACGAGCAGTACTTC. Using reference TRBV5-8 and TRBJ2-7 for the parts outside the CDR3, the full variable domain is EAGVTQSPTHLIKTRGQQATLRCSPISGHTSVYWYQQALGLGLQFLLWYDEGEERNRGNFPPRFSGRQFPNYSSELNVNALELEDSALYLCASSLGSGGGLYEQYFGPGTRLTVT.

V and J are TRBV18 and TRBJ1-5; 7 bases map to TRBD1. V shed 6 bases, J shed 3 bases, and the junction held 5 bases outside the gene matches. The CDR3 loop spans 14 amino acids. Germline CDR1 is KGHSH and CDR2 is LQKENI. The CDR3 protein is CASSETGNNQPQHF. The CDR3 coding sequence is TGTGCCAGCTCCGAGACAGGGAACAATCAGCCCCAGCATTTT.

This clone was seen a handful of times. This sequence joins TRBV6-1 and TRBJ1-2; TRBD1 is a possible D gene (5 bases). CDR3 length: 15 residues. V was pared by 1 base and J by 5 bases, with 14 bases between. Per germline, CDR1 MNHNS and CDR2 SASEGT. The CDR3 region has the DNA TGTGCCAGCAGTGAAGGAGGGGAGGGTCGGTATGGCTACACCTTC. Amino acids: CASSEGGEGRYGYTF.

The chain carries TRBV19 and TRBJ2-2; D gene ambiguous. Trimming left V 3 bases short and J 9 bases short, with 5 bases between. The CDR3 totals 11 residues. Germline CDR1 LNHDA, CDR2 SQIVND (reference sequence). The CDR3 spells CASSISWELFF. For the CDR3, the DNA is TGTGCCAGTAGTATCAGTTGGGAGCTGTTTTTT.

V and J are TRBV9 and TRBJ2-7, with a weak D call TRBD2 (6 bases). Deletions cut 4 bases from V and 0 bases from J, with 11 bases between. The CDR3 spans 14 residues. CDR1 and CDR2 from the germline V gene are SGDLS and YYNGEE. The CDR3 sequence is CASSPGRGSYEQYF. The CDR3 nucleotides read TGTGCCAGCAGCCCTGGGCGGGGCTCCTACGAGCAGTACTTC. Together with reference TRBV9 and TRBJ2-7, the CDR3 gives the full variable domain: DSGVTQTPKHLITATGQRVTLRCSPRSGDLSVYWYQQSLDQGLQFLIQYYNGEERAKGNILERFSAQQFPDLHSELNLSSLELGDSALYFCASSPGRGSYEQYFGPGTRLTVT.

The rearrangement links TRBV10-1 to TRBJ2-3; TRBD2 matches 14 bases. The CDR3 is 17 amino acids. Germline trimming cut 6 bases from V and 2 bases from J; bases unmatched to any gene: 7. The germline V gene encodes CDR1 WNHNN and CDR2 SYGVQD (reference sequence). In DNA, the CDR3 is TGCGCCAGCAGCGCGGGGACTAGCGGGGGACTCACAGATACGCAGTATTTT. Protein: CASSAGTSGGLTDTQYF.

This chain connects TRBV5-4 to TRBJ1-1, with 7 bases matching TRBD1. This CDR3 region has 17 residues. Germline V gene lookup returns CDR1 SGHNT and CDR2 YYREEE (reference sequence). V was pared by 4 bases and J by 1 base, with 13 bases of the junction left unmatched. CDR3 DNA: TGTGCCAGCAGCCCCACCCCCACAGGGGTCAGGAACACTGAAGCTTTCTTT. Translation gives CASSPTPTGVRNTEAFF.

V gene TRBV7-9 combines with J gene TRBJ1-1; D possibly corresponds to TRBD1 (5 bases). The V and J ends lost 1 base and 4 bases respectively, with 10 bases between them. Germline V lookup: CDR1 SEHNR, CDR2 FQNEAQ (reference sequence). CDR3 length: 14 amino acids. CDR3 sequence: CASSLVDGGTEAFF. The CDR3 DNA reads as TGTGCCAGCAGCTTAGTCGACGGGGGCACTGAAGCTTTCTTT.

The chain uses TRBV13 and TRBJ2-1; the D gene is possibly TRBD1 (8 bases). The CDR3 is 15 residues long. Germline lookup yields CDR1 PRHDT and CDR2 FYEKMQ (reference sequence). V gave up 5 bases and J gave up 10 bases, with 21 bases separating them. CDR3 bases: TGTGCCAGCAGCGGGGGGGGAACAGGGGGGTTCGAGCAGTTCTTC. This gives the protein CASSGGGTGGFEQFF.

The chain combines TRBV5-1 with TRBJ1-2, with TRBD1 identical over 9 bases. V was pared by 3 bases and J by 6 bases, with 12 bases of the junction left unmatched. The CDR3 runs to 16 residues. Germline V gene data show CDR1 as SGHRS and CDR2 as YFSETQ. CDR3 nucleotides: TGCGCCAGCAGCTCTTGGGCCGGGACAGGGATGGATGGCTACACCTTC. It specifies CASSSWAGTGMDGYTF.

This clone was observed a handful of times. This chain uses TRBV6-5 with TRBJ1-1, with D hard to call. The CDR3 extends over 13 amino acids. The germline V and J ends were trimmed by 11 bases and 0 bases, with 13 bases remaining between them. Germline CDR1 and CDR2: MNHEY and SVGAGI. CDR3 amino acids: CAAARQVNTEAFF. CDR3 DNA sequence: TGTGCCGCCGCCCGGCAGGTGAACACTGAAGCTTTCTTT.

This chain uses TRBV19 with TRBJ2-5; D unclear. This CDR3 has 14 residues. In germline, CDR1 is LNHDA, CDR2 SQIVND (reference sequence). V dropped 7 bases and J dropped 5 bases, with 17 bases sitting between them. CDR3 sequence reads: CASKASAAWETQYF. CDR3 DNA: TGTGCCAGTAAGGCGAGTGCGGCTTGGGAGACCCAGTACTTC.

This clone was detected a few times. This rearrangement joins TRBV5-1 to TRBJ2-2; the D is unclear. Trimming pared 0 bases from V and 4 bases from J, leaving 7 bases between. Germline V gene data show CDR1 as SGHRS and CDR2 as YFSETQ. The length of the CDR3 is 14 residues. This CDR3 is CASSLAGSTGELFF. The DNA for the CDR3 is TGCGCCAGCAGCTTGGCTGGCAGCACCGGGGAGCTGTTTTTT. Supplemented by reference TRBV5-1 and TRBJ2-2, the full variable domain reads KAGVTQTPRYLIKTRGQQVTLSCSPISGHRSVSWYQQTPGQGLQFLFEYFSETQRNKGNFPGRFSGRQFSNSRSEMNVSTLELGDSALYLCASSLAGSTGELFFGEGSRLTVL.